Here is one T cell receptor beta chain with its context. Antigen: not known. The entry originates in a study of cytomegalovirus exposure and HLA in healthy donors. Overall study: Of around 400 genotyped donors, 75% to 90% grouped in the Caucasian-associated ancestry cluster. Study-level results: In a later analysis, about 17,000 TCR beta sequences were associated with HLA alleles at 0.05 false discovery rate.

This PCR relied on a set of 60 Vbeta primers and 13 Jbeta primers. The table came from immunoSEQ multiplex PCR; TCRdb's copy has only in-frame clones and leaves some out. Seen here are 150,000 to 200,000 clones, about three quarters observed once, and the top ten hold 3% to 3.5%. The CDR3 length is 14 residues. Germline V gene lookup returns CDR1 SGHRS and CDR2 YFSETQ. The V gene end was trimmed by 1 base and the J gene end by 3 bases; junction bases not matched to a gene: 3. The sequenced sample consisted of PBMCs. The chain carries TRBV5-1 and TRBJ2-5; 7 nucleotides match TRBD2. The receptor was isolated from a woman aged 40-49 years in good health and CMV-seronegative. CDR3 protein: CASSLTSAKETQYF. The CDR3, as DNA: TGCGCCAGCAGCTTGACTAGCGCCAAAGAGACCCAGTACTTC.